Each of the 20 T cell receptor beta chains below was sequenced from the same sample in a study of T cell clonality in common variable immunodeficiency. The repertoire was sequenced with immunoSEQ multiplex PCR; TCRdb's copy has only in-frame clones and lacks some. The table records some 32,000 clones without singletons, the ten largest covering almost 4.5%. Material: peripheral blood mononuclear cells. These receptors were collected from a person aged 18 to 75 in good health.

This clone was observed at least ten times. Read coverage stops 3 residues before the CDR3 terminus; the germline J gene supplies the remainder. The V and J genes are TRBV29-1 and TRBJ1-1; a weak D match, TRBD1 (5 bases). This CDR3 contains 12 residues. Deletions cut 7 bases from V and 2 bases from J, with 11 bases between. Germline-derived CDR1 and CDR2 are SQVTM and ANQGSEA. The sequenced CDR3 bases are TGCAGCGCCGGGACTACAAACACTGAA. It translates to CSAGTTNTE. The whole CDR3 region reads CSAGTTNTEAFF.

This clone was detected many times. The DNA ends 3 residues before the CDR3 does, and the rest of the CDR3 is filled in from the germline J gene. The chain couples TRBV6-4 to TRBJ2-1; 9 bases map to TRBD2. CDR1 is MRHNA and CDR2 is SNTAGT in the germline V gene. The CDR3 runs to 15 residues. The trim removed 2 bases at V and 4 bases at J, leaving 3 bases unmatched. CDR3 sequence: CASSDSSGRYNEQFF. The sequenced part of the CDR3 DNA is TGTGCCAGCAGTGACAGTAGCGGGAGATACAATGAG.

This clone was seen repeatedly, ten times or more. The read ends 3 residues before the CDR3 terminus; that terminus is restored from the germline J gene. This rearrangement joins TRBV20-1 to TRBJ1-1, with a weak D call TRBD1 (5 bases). Trimming removed 6 bases from V and 0 bases from J, with 17 bases in between. Germline assignment: CDR1 DFQATT and CDR2 SNEGSKA (reference sequence). The CDR3 length is 15 residues. Here the CDR3 reads CSASPLGAMNTEAFF. The part of the CDR3 DNA that was read is TGCAGTGCCTCCCCCCTAGGGGCCATGAACACTGAA.

As concerns this clone: The CDR3 end lies 3 residues beyond the end of the read and is filled in from the germline J gene. The chain combines TRBV19 with TRBJ1-2, with D unclear. Between the trimmed V and J ends, which lost 5 bases and 6 bases, there was a span of 25 bases. This CDR3 comprises 17 residues. Germline V CDR1 and CDR2: LNHDA, SQIVND (reference sequence). The CDR3 reads CASSASGYTSIRNGYTF. The sequenced part of the CDR3 DNA is TGTGCCAGTAGTGCATCGGGGTACACCTCTATTCGCAATGGC.

This clone has at least ten counts. The sequence runs out 3 residues before the end of the CDR3; the remainder is reconstructed from the germline J gene. The genes are TRBV4-1 and TRBJ1-4; 9 bases are shared with TRBD1. The CDR3 loop spans 17 amino acids. Trimming at V came to 0 bases and at J to 8 bases, leaving 10 bases not matched to a gene. Germline V gene lookup returns CDR1 MGHRA and CDR2 YSYEKL. The sequenced part of the CDR3 DNA is TGCGCCAGCAGCCAAGATGGTGGGAACAGGGGGCGCGAAAAA. Protein: CASSQDGGNRGREK. The full CDR3 reads CASSQDGGNRGREKLFF.

This clone was counted ten times or more. The read terminates 3 residues before the CDR3 end, so the remaining end is supplied by the germline J gene. This chain uses TRBV30 with TRBJ2-3; 13 nucleotides align to TRBD2. There are 15 residues in the CDR3. With V trimmed by 2 bases and J by 4 bases, 3 bases remained unmatched. CDR1 is GTSNPN, CDR2 SVGIG, per germline (reference sequence). The sequenced part of the CDR3 DNA is TGTGCCTGGAGTCTAGGACTAGCGGGAGCAGATACG. Amino acids: CAWSLGLAGADT. In full, the CDR3 is CAWSLGLAGADTQYF.

This clone was counted ten times or more. The read ends 3 residues before the CDR3 terminus; that terminus is restored from the germline J gene. V gene TRBV19 combines with J gene TRBJ1-5, with a tentative D call TRBD1 (6 bases). With 0 bases removed from V and 7 bases from J, the gap between germline ends came to 13 bases. The CDR3 runs 15 residues. Germline V lookup: CDR1 LNHDA, CDR2 SQIVND (reference sequence). The CDR3 protein is CASSIDATGTQPQHF. CDR3 bases read: TGTGCCAGTAGTATAGACGCCACAGGGACGCAGCCC.

This clone was counted at least ten times. The CDR3 end falls 3 residues outside the read, so it is completed with the germline J gene. V is TRBV6-1 and J is TRBJ2-4; 8 nucleotides match TRBD2. Germline loops: CDR1 MNHNS, CDR2 SASEGT. This CDR3 has 17 amino acids. Germline trimming cut 1 base from V and 1 base from J; bases unmatched to any gene: 6. CDR3 sequence reads: CASSEEYRLAAKNIQYF. The sequenced CDR3 bases are TGTGCCAGCAGTGAAGAGTATCGACTAGCGGCCAAAAACATT.

This clone was recorded many times. The observed sequence ends 3 residues before the CDR3 terminus, with the missing tail filled in from the germline J gene. The chain joins TRBV7-3 to TRBJ2-6; D is ambiguous. CDR1 SGHTA and CDR2 FQGTGA come from the germline V gene. The CDR3 loop spans 15 amino acids. V lost 5 bases, J lost 1 base, and 9 bases lay in between. Partial CDR3 DNA: TGTGCCAGCAGCCCTAATCTTTCTGGGGCCAACGTC. This translates into CASSPNLSGANV. Given in full, the CDR3 is CASSPNLSGANVLTF.

This clone was detected ten times or more. The read ends 3 residues early relative to the CDR3; the germline J gene fills the gap. The V and J genes are TRBV20-1 and TRBJ2-3, with TRBD1 matching 7 bases. Germline CDR1 is DFQATT and CDR2 is SNEGSKA (reference sequence). The CDR3 contains 14 residues. Partial CDR3 DNA: TGCAGTGCTGCCGACAGGGCTCTCCAAGAGACG. This sequence encodes CSAADRALQET. The whole CDR3 sequence is CSAADRALQETQYF.

This clone appeared many times. The read comes to an end 3 residues before the CDR3 does, leaving the germline J gene to fill in the end. The V gene is TRBV5-1, the J gene TRBJ2-3; 11 nucleotides agree with TRBD1. This CDR3 has 17 amino acids. Per germline, CDR1 SGHRS and CDR2 YFSETQ. J was trimmed by 3 bases and V by 4 bases; bases with no gene match: 10. The CDR3 sequence: CASSPTPDRGLTDTQYF. The DNA read from the CDR3 is TGCGCCAGCAGCCCGACCCCGGACAGGGGGCTTACAGATACG.

This clone was counted ten times or more. The covered CDR3 bases are TGCGCCAGCAGCTACAGGGGGCGAGAGACC. It translates to CASSYRGRET. The entire CDR3 sequence reads CASSYRGRETQYF. The chain combines TRBV5-1 with TRBJ2-5, with 9 bases fitting TRBD1. The missing CDR3 end, 3 residues past where the read stops, is filled in from the germline J gene. Germline CDR1 is SGHRS and CDR2 is YFSETQ. V gave up 3 bases and J gave up 4 bases; unmatched junction bases: 1. There are 13 residues in the CDR3.

In its sample, this clone was seen many times. The sequenced fragment ends 3 residues before the CDR3 boundary, so the rest is inferred from the germline J gene. J is TRBJ2-4 and V is TRBV6-2 or TRBV6-3; 9 nucleotides line up with TRBD2. Per germline, CDR1 MNHEY and CDR2 SVGEGT. The CDR3 sequence is 13 residues long. CDR3 protein: CASSRLAEESQYF. Partial CDR3 DNA: TGTGCCAGCAGCAGACTAGCGGAAGAAAGT.

This clone was detected many times. The CDR3 extends 3 residues past the end of the read, so its final part is completed from the germline J gene. This chain joins TRBV20-1 and TRBJ1-4; 7 bases match TRBD1. CDR1 is DFQATT, CDR2 SNEGSKA, per germline (reference sequence). Trimming removed 0 bases from V and 8 bases from J; junction bases left unmatched: 6. The length of the CDR3 is 14 residues. The covered CDR3 bases are TGCAGTGCTAGAGATAATCAGGGGGAGGAAAAA. Encoded protein: CSARDNQGEEK. The full CDR3 protein is CSARDNQGEEKLFF.

This clone was seen many times. Read coverage stops 3 residues before the CDR3 terminus; the germline J gene supplies the remainder. The J gene is TRBJ2-7, the V gene TRBV30; D is unresolved. Trimming stripped 0 bases from V and 2 bases from J, with 11 bases between. Germline lookup yields CDR1 GTSNPN and CDR2 SVGIG (reference sequence). The CDR3 length is 14 residues. The CDR3 bases that were read are TGTGCCTGGAGTGTACTCCCCTCCGCCTACGAG. This codes for CAWSVLPSAYE. The whole CDR3 protein reads CAWSVLPSAYEQYF.

This clone was picked up many times. The read is 3 residues too short to cover the CDR3 end, so that end is filled in from the germline J gene. The chain recombines TRBV19 with TRBJ1-2; 8 nucleotides line up with TRBD1. Per germline, CDR1 LNHDA and CDR2 SQIVND (reference sequence). CDR3 length: 13 amino acids. V shed 6 bases and J 2 bases; nucleotides not matched to a gene: 2. The sequenced part of the CDR3 DNA is TGTGCCAGTAGGGGACAGGCCAACTATGGC. Translation: CASRGQANYG. The CDR3 in full is CASRGQANYGYTF.

This clone came up many times. The read terminates 3 residues ahead of where the CDR3 ends, so the germline J gene completes it. The chain employs TRBV7-9 and TRBJ2-7; D is unclear. V dropped 3 bases and J dropped 3 bases, with 3 bases sitting between them. The CDR3 spans 11 residues. Per the germline V gene, CDR1 is SEHNR and CDR2 is FQNEAQ (reference sequence). CDR3 sequence reads: CASSFSYEQYF. The sequenced CDR3 bases are TGTGCCAGCAGCTTCAGCTACGAG.

This clone was recorded at least ten times. The read gets to within 3 residues of the CDR3 end, and the germline J gene fills in the rest. This sequence joins TRBV2 and TRBJ2-2, with 10 positions matching TRBD2. There are 14 residues in the CDR3. Trimming at V came to 7 bases and at J to 5 bases, leaving 4 bases not matched to a gene. Germline CDR1 SNHLY, CDR2 FYNNEI. The CDR3 DNA, read in part, is TGTGCCAGCAATTTAGCGGGAGGAACCGGGGAG. Its protein is CASNLAGGTGE. The CDR3 as a whole reads CASNLAGGTGELFF.

This clone was seen repeatedly, ten times or more. The read stops 3 residues short of the end of the CDR3; the missing end is completed from the germline J gene. The J gene is TRBJ2-2, the V gene TRBV30; 8 bases are a match to TRBD1. The V gene end was trimmed by 7 bases and the J gene end by 5 bases; junction bases not matched to a gene: 6. The CDR3 length is 13 residues. Per the germline V gene, CDR1 is GTSNPN and CDR2 is SVGIG (reference sequence). CDR3 loop: CASRGLWTGELFF. CDR3 DNA (partial): TGTGCCTCCAGGGGGCTGTGGACCGGGGAG. The complete variable domain, with remaining parts taken from reference TRBV30 and TRBJ2-2, reads SQTIHQWPATLVQPVGSPLSLECTVEGTSNPNLYWYRQAAGRGLQLLFYSVGIGQISSEVPQNLSASRPQDRQFILSSKKLLLSDSGFYLCASRGLWTGELFFGEGSRLTVL.

Note on this clone: The read finishes 3 residues shy of the CDR3 end, and the germline J gene is used to complete it. This chain uses TRBV18 with TRBJ2-7; TRBD1 matches 9 bases. V dropped 5 bases and J dropped 3; count of bases not matched to a gene: 2. The CDR3 contains 13 residues. Germline V gene lookup returns CDR1 KGHSH and CDR2 LQKENI. The covered CDR3 bases are TGTGCCAGCTCAAGGACAGGGGACTACGAG. Its translation: CASSRTGDYE. The full CDR3 sequence reads CASSRTGDYEQYF. The variable domain in full, with the rest retrieved from reference TRBV18 and TRBJ2-7, is NAGVMQNPRHLVRRRGQEARLRCSPMKGHSHVYWYRQLPEEGLKFMVYLQKENIIDESGMPKERFSAEFPKEGPSILRIQQVVRGDSAAYFCASSRTGDYEQYFGPGTRLTVT.